Listed below are T cell receptor beta chains from one sample, sequenced in a study of beta chain features in type 1 diabetes. Using immunoSEQ multiplex PCR, the repertoire was profiled, and TCRdb retains in-frame clones only, with some absent. The sample carries about 41,000 clones, roughly 70% recorded once. Sequenced material: Tregs from blood. The source is a man aged 25 to 40 with type 1 diabetes. Some clones in this sample may be carry-over from other donors' samples. CDR3s include the opening cysteine and the closing phenylalanine or tryptophan. Fields, in order: V gene, J gene, clone size, D gene, CDR3 protein, CDR3 DNA. A D gene is named only where the DNA matches it firmly. The listing skips clone size in some rows; elsewhere it reads once, few, many or a size class.

v_call: TRBV7-2; j_call: TRBJ2-3; clone_size: few; d_call: NA; cdr3_aa: CASSFLQDTQYF; cdr3_nt: TGTGCCAGCAGCTTCCTACAGGATACGCAGTATTTT
v_call: TRBV7-2; j_call: TRBJ1-1; clone_size: few; d_call: TRBD1; cdr3_aa: CASSLTGVLAFF; cdr3_nt: TGTGCCAGCAGTCTGACAGGGGTATTGGCTTTCTTT
v_call: TRBV7-2; j_call: TRBJ1-2; clone_size: NA; d_call: NA; cdr3_aa: CASSAGINYGYTF; cdr3_nt: TGTGCCAGCAGCGCAGGGATTAACTATGGCTACACCTTC
v_call: TRBV29-1; j_call: TRBJ1-2; clone_size: NA; d_call: NA; cdr3_aa: CSALPRESYGYTF; cdr3_nt: TGCAGCGCTCTACCCAGGGAAAGCTATGGCTACACCTTC
v_call: TRBV28; j_call: TRBJ2-7; clone_size: NA; d_call: NA; cdr3_aa: CASVSSPSYEQYF; cdr3_nt: TGTGCCAGCGTGTCCAGTCCCTCCTACGAGCAGTACTTC
v_call: TRBV14; j_call: TRBJ1-4; clone_size: few; d_call: NA; cdr3_aa: CASSQAGINEKLFF; cdr3_nt: TGTGCCAGCAGCCAAGCAGGGATTAATGAAAAACTGTTTTTT
v_call: TRBV28; j_call: TRBJ2-7; clone_size: NA; d_call: NA; cdr3_aa: CASSFSPGRGTEQYF; cdr3_nt: TGTGCCAGCAGTTTCTCTCCCGGACGGGGAACCGAGCAGTACTTC
v_call: TRBV5-6; j_call: TRBJ1-4; clone_size: once; d_call: NA; cdr3_aa: CASSPPGQLNEKLFF; cdr3_nt: TGTGCCAGCAGCCCCCCAGGACAGTTGAATGAAAAACTGTTTTTT
v_call: TRBV19; j_call: TRBJ1-4; clone_size: NA; d_call: TRBD1; cdr3_aa: CASRSTGGNEKLFF; cdr3_nt: TGTGCCAGTAGATCAACAGGGGGCAATGAAAAACTGTTTTTT
v_call: TRBV5-1; j_call: TRBJ2-5; clone_size: NA; d_call: NA; cdr3_aa: CASSLGSGLQETQYF; cdr3_nt: TGCGCCAGCAGCTTGGGTTCAGGTTTACAAGAGACCCAGTACTTC
v_call: TRBV9; j_call: TRBJ2-2; clone_size: NA; d_call: NA; cdr3_aa: CASRTANTGELFF; cdr3_nt: TGTGCCAGCAGGACAGCGAACACCGGGGAGCTGTTTTTT
v_call: TRBV7-3; j_call: TRBJ2-7; clone_size: NA; d_call: NA; cdr3_aa: CASSLRQGGEQYF; cdr3_nt: TGTGCCAGCAGCTTAAGACAGGGAGGCGAGCAGTACTTC
v_call: TRBV2; j_call: TRBJ2-3; clone_size: NA; d_call: TRBD2; cdr3_aa: CASSEDASGVDTQYF; cdr3_nt: TGTGCCAGCAGTGAAGATGCTAGCGGTGTAGATACGCAGTATTTT
v_call: TRBV30; j_call: TRBJ1-1; clone_size: NA; d_call: TRBD1; cdr3_aa: CAWSVWDRGNTEAFF; cdr3_nt: TGTGCCTGGAGTGTATGGGACAGGGGGAACACTGAAGCTTTCTTT
v_call: TRBV4-3; j_call: TRBJ1-4; clone_size: NA; d_call: NA; cdr3_aa: CASSSSDFRKLFF; cdr3_nt: TGCGCCAGCAGCTCTTCGGACTTTAGGAAACTGTTTTTT
v_call: TRBV10-2; j_call: TRBJ2-2; clone_size: NA; d_call: TRBD2; cdr3_aa: CASKTSPNTGELFF; cdr3_nt: TGCGCCAGCAAGACTAGCCCAAACACCGGGGAGCTGTTTTTT
v_call: TRBV10-3; j_call: TRBJ1-1; clone_size: NA; d_call: NA; cdr3_aa: CAISEPQGRTFF; cdr3_nt: TGTGCCATCAGTGAGCCCCAGGGTCGAACTTTCTTT
v_call: TRBV5-5; j_call: TRBJ2-5; clone_size: few; d_call: NA; cdr3_aa: CASSLAEGAGEKTQYF; cdr3_nt: TGTGCCAGCAGCTTGGCCGAGGGAGCCGGAGAGAAGACCCAGTACTTC
v_call: TRBV18; j_call: TRBJ2-7; clone_size: few; d_call: TRBD1; cdr3_aa: CASSPRTGSYEQYF; cdr3_nt: TGTGCCAGCTCACCGCGGACAGGGTCCTACGAGCAGTACTTC
v_call: TRBV5-1; j_call: TRBJ2-3; clone_size: NA; d_call: NA; cdr3_aa: CASSLDSGNTQYF; cdr3_nt: TGCGCCAGCAGCTTGGATTCGGGGAATACGCAGTATTTT
v_call: TRBV30; j_call: TRBJ2-1; clone_size: few; d_call: NA; cdr3_aa: CAWSVQDRIYNEQFF; cdr3_nt: TGTGCCTGGAGTGTACAAGACAGGATCTACAATGAGCAGTTCTTC
v_call: TRBV2; j_call: TRBJ1-3; clone_size: NA; d_call: TRBD1; cdr3_aa: CASNGQGTGNTIYF; cdr3_nt: TGTGCCAGCAACGGACAGGGTACTGGAAACACCATATATTTT
v_call: TRBV18; j_call: TRBJ2-2; clone_size: once; d_call: TRBD1; cdr3_aa: CASSTTGGFTGELFF; cdr3_nt: TGTGCCAGCTCAACGACAGGGGGATTCACCGGGGAGCTGTTTTTT
v_call: TRBV19; j_call: TRBJ1-5; clone_size: NA; d_call: NA; cdr3_aa: CATDRGGYSNQPQHF; cdr3_nt: TGTGCCACCGATCGAGGGGGATATAGCAATCAGCCCCAGCATTTT
v_call: TRBV19; j_call: TRBJ2-6; clone_size: NA; d_call: NA; cdr3_aa: CASSIRRGLSGANVLTF; cdr3_nt: TGTGCCAGTAGTATCCGCCGAGGGCTCTCTGGGGCCAACGTCCTGACTTTC